This T cell receptor (beta chain) was retrieved from a study of T cell repertoires in cytomegalovirus infection. The wider study: Public TCR beta signatures marked donors with CMV infection and the matching HLA. Findings and limits, study-wide: HLA-C-restricted CMV clonotypes gave the most frequent clonotype in two of eight donors. Adding up the frequency of public TCR beta families identified people who carried CMV plus the relevant HLA.

Trimming took off 0 bases at V and 0 bases at J, with 4 bases between the two ends. This CDR3 contains 14 residues. Germline loops: CDR1 SGDLS, CDR2 YYNGEE. TCRdb reprocessed the reads via MiXCR and lists one record per CDR3 protein. The sample yields over 250,000 distinct CDR3 sequences, less than 25% seen once. Remarks on this clonotype: Its antigen is currently unknown.

This chain uses TRBV9 with TRBJ2-1; D not resolved. The clonotype originates from a human donor in good health (CMV status not recorded). Some clones in this sample may be carry-over from other donors' samples. Sample: cultured PBMCs, taken from culture after CMV antigen stimulation. The CDR3 sequence: CASSVAGSYNEQFF. In DNA form, the CDR3 reads TGTGCCAGCAGCGTAGCTGGCTCCTACAATGAGCAGTTCTTC.